This T cell receptor (beta chain) was sequenced in a study of blood T cell repertoires in COVID-19. Study-wide context: Sources were T cells, B-cell-depleted T cells, or PBMCs; the material itself was cDNA or gDNA.

The authors' processing: Amplified reference gene primers provided the basis for estimating nucleated cell counts. Profiled with immunoSEQ multiplex PCR; TCRdb holds only in-frame clones, not every one. V, J and clone size are taken as reported in that table, and D and trimming were inferred from the DNA itself. The table lists 200,000 to 300,000 clones, approximately 84% of them singletons, with approximately 1.7% in the top ten. V lost 5 bases to trimming and J lost 1 base, with 11 bases between them. The CDR3 sequence is 14 residues long. Germline V lookup: CDR1 MGHDK, CDR2 SYGVNS. Sequencing was carried out using PBMCs or T cells enriched from blood (not recorded which). This chain links TRBV25-1 with TRBJ1-1, with D unclear. The source is a man aged 40-49 years who had recovered from COVID-19. Here the CDR3 reads CASSLASWNTEAFF. In nucleotides, the CDR3 is TGTGCCAGCAGTCTGGCTTCCTGGAACACTGAAGCTTTCTTT.